These 26 T cell receptor beta chains were sequenced from one sample in a study of blood T cell repertoires in COVID-19. Measured with immunoSEQ multiplex PCR; TCRdb has only the in-frame clones, and not every one. The profile shows 97,000 or so clones, approximately 90% of them singletons. Material for sequencing was peripheral blood. These receptor sequences come from a man aged 55-75 years with acute or convalescent COVID-19.

The chain has TRBV7-6 and TRBJ2-3; D is uncertain. The CDR3 runs 12 residues. Germline V gene lookup returns CDR1 SGHVS and CDR2 FNYEAQ. V lost 2 bases, J lost 5 bases, and 5 bases lay in between. The CDR3 DNA sequence: TGTGCCAGCAGCTTACTAGGAGATACGCAGTATTTT. As protein: CASSLLGDTQYF. Drawing the rest from reference TRBV7-6 and TRBJ2-3, the complete variable domain is GAGVSQSPRYKVTKRGQDVALRCDPISGHVSLYWYRQALGQGPEFLTYFNYEAQQDKSGLPNDRFSAERPEGSISTLTIQRTEQRDSAMYRCASSLLGDTQYFGPGTRLTVL.

This clone showed up just once. The V gene is TRBV6-2 or TRBV6-3, the J gene TRBJ1-5; D perhaps matches TRBD1 (6 bases). CDR3 length: 15 amino acids. The V end was cut by 5 bases, the J end by 3 bases, with 14 bases between. The germline V gene has CDR1 MNHEY and CDR2 SVGEGT. The CDR3 protein is CASSTLTGLNQPQHF. The CDR3 DNA is TGTGCCAGCAGTACTCTGACAGGCCTCAATCAGCCCCAGCATTTT.

The rearrangement uses TRBV15 and TRBJ1-1, with D unresolved. V was pared by 3 bases and J by 4 bases, with 18 bases between. Germline V gene data show CDR1 as LNHNV and CDR2 as YYDKDF (reference sequence). This CDR3 is built from 16 residues. The CDR3 nucleotides read TGTGCCACCAGCAGTGAGCGGGGAGGGTACGGCACTGAAGCTTTCTTT. This encodes CATSSERGGYGTEAFF.

The chain has TRBV11-2 and TRBJ1-2; no firm D call. The CDR3 spans 11 residues. Looked up from germline, CDR1 is SGHAT and CDR2 is FQNNGV. Trimming left V 3 bases short and J 8 bases short, with 7 bases between. The CDR3 sequence: CASSLSLGYTF. The CDR3 bases are TGTGCCAGCAGCTTGTCCTTGGGCTACACCTTC.

This chain connects TRBV5-6 to TRBJ2-3, with TRBD1 matching 8 bases. Per germline, CDR1 SGHDT and CDR2 YYEEEE. The CDR3 is 14 residues long. V was clipped by 0 bases and J by 5 bases; unmatched bases: 2. In DNA, the CDR3 is TGTGCCAGCAGCTTGGGGACAGGGAGAGATACGCAGTATTTT. Amino acids: CASSLGTGRDTQYF.

V usage is TRBV6-6 and J usage is TRBJ1-1; D is uncertain. Germline-derived CDR1 and CDR2 are MNHNY and SVGAGI (reference sequence). This CDR3 comprises 11 residues. V lost 8 bases to trimming and J lost 7 bases, with 11 bases between them. The CDR3 sequence: CASVRSLEAFF. CDR3 bases: TGTGCCAGCGTCCGGTCGCTTGAAGCTTTCTTT.

The genes are TRBV4-1 and TRBJ2-7, with D tentatively TRBD2 (5 bases). Looked up from germline, CDR1 is MGHRA and CDR2 is YSYEKL. The CDR3 length is 13 residues. Trimming stripped 5 bases from V and 7 bases from J, with 15 bases between. CDR3 loop: CASSFSPGYEQYV. CDR3 sequence (DNA): TGCGCCAGCAGCTTCAGCCCGGGGTATGAGCAGTACGTC.

The rearrangement joins TRBV6-5 to TRBJ2-5, with 8 bases identical to TRBD1. The CDR3 has 13 amino acids. The V gene end was trimmed by 6 bases and the J gene end by 4 bases; junction bases not matched to a gene: 4. Germline values: CDR1 MNHEY, CDR2 SVGAGI. The CDR3 spells CASRLQGGETQYF. The CDR3 DNA reads as TGTGCCAGCAGGCTACAGGGGGGAGAGACCCAGTACTTC.

This chain uses TRBV5-1 with TRBJ2-7, with a weak D call TRBD1 (6 bases). CDR1 and CDR2 (germline): SGHRS, YFSETQ. V was pared by 3 bases and J by 2 bases, with 12 bases between. This CDR3 has 14 residues. The CDR3: CASSSVTGTYEQYF. Here the CDR3 DNA reads TGCGCCAGCAGCTCCGTAACAGGGACCTACGAGCAGTACTTC.

This chain connects TRBV30 to TRBJ1-6; D is unclear. The V gene's germline CDR1 is GTSNPN and CDR2 SVGIG (reference sequence). The CDR3 extends over 16 amino acids. V gave up 0 bases and J gave up 4 bases, with 13 bases separating them. The CDR3, as DNA: TGTGCCTGGAGTGTACCCTACCGCGGATATAATTCACCCCTCCACTTT. Encoded protein: CAWSVPYRGYNSPLHF.

The chain uses TRBV7-9 and TRBJ1-3, with TRBD1 matching over 9 bases. Germline V gene lookup returns CDR1 SEHNR and CDR2 FQNEAQ (reference sequence). The CDR3 extends over 16 amino acids. Germline trimming cut 4 bases from V and 1 base from J; bases unmatched to any gene: 5. Written as DNA, the CDR3 is TGTGCCAGCAGCTACCGGGACAGGGTGTCTGGAAACACCATATATTTT. It yields the protein CASSYRDRVSGNTIYF.

The chain combines TRBV12-3 or TRBV12-4 with TRBJ1-2; D gene unclear. This CDR3 spans 13 amino acids. Trimming removed 8 bases from V and 7 bases from J, with 17 bases in between. The CDR3: CASAGWVEAGYTF. CDR3 nucleotides: TGTGCCAGCGCTGGGTGGGTTGAGGCTGGCTACACCTTC.

The chain is built from TRBV5-4 and TRBJ2-2; 8 positions match TRBD1. Germline trimming cut 0 bases from V and 5 bases from J; bases unmatched to any gene: 6. The CDR3 has 16 residues. CDR1 SGHNT and CDR2 YYREEE come from the germline V gene (reference sequence). CDR3 residues: CASSLASGGRTGELFF. As DNA, the CDR3 is TGTGCCAGCAGCTTGGCCTCAGGGGGCAGGACCGGGGAGCTGTTTTTT.

The chain combines TRBV7-9 with TRBJ1-4, with TRBD1 matching 9 bases. Germline V gene sequence: CDR1 SEHNR, CDR2 FQNEAQ (reference sequence). V was clipped by 4 bases and J by 7 bases; unmatched bases: 16. CDR3 length equals 18 residues. CDR3: CASSSKQGARGGGEKLFF. DNA of the CDR3: TGTGCCAGCAGCTCAAAACAGGGGGCGAGGGGTGGCGGTGAAAAACTGTTTTTT.

V is TRBV3-1 (or the pseudogene TRBV3-2) and J is TRBJ1-3; D is undetermined. This CDR3 contains 13 residues. Trimming stripped 11 bases from V and 0 bases from J, with 11 bases between. The germline gives CDR1 LGHDT, CDR2 YNNKEL (reference sequence). CDR3 in amino acids: CAAGSSSGNTIYF. CDR3 nucleotide sequence: TGTGCCGCCGGTTCGAGCTCTGGAAACACCATATATTTT.

This sequence joins TRBV6-5 and TRBJ1-5, with D tentatively TRBD1 (5 bases). This CDR3 comprises 13 residues. V shed 7 bases and J shed 9 bases, with 16 bases lying between them. The germline gives CDR1 MNHEY, CDR2 SVGAGI. The CDR3 loop reads CASKQQAEGPQHF. The CDR3 DNA reads TGTGCCAGCAAACAACAGGCAGAAGGGCCCCAGCATTTT.

The chain carries TRBV10-3 and TRBJ1-1; D gene ambiguous. CDR1 and CDR2 (germline): ENHRY, SYGVKD. The CDR3 is 12 residues long. The V end was cut by 8 bases, the J end by 3 bases, with 10 bases between. The CDR3 spells CAIEGEDTEAFF. CDR3 sequence (DNA): TGTGCCATCGAAGGAGAAGACACTGAAGCTTTCTTT.

This chain uses TRBV7-2 with TRBJ1-6; 9 positions agree with TRBD1. Trimming at V came to 6 bases and at J to 6 bases, leaving 6 bases not matched to a gene. Germline assignment: CDR1 SGHTA and CDR2 FQGNSA. CDR3 size: 15 residues. The CDR3 loop is CASRRDRASNSPLHF. The DNA for the CDR3 is TGTGCCAGCAGGAGGGACAGGGCATCTAATTCACCCCTCCACTTT.

The chain carries TRBV7-9 and TRBJ1-1; D gene uncertain. The length of the CDR3 is 14 residues. Germline V CDR1 and CDR2: SEHNR, FQNEAQ (reference sequence). The V gene lost 5 bases and the J gene lost 3 bases, with 13 bases spanning the gap. CDR3 sequence (DNA): TGTGCCAGCAGCCAGAAGAGGTCGGACACTGAAGCTTTCTTT. Protein: CASSQKRSDTEAFF.

The rearrangement joins TRBV6-5 to TRBJ2-7; TRBD2 might be the D (6 bases). The ends were cut back, 0 bases at V and 5 bases at J, with 14 bases in the middle. This CDR3 is built from 15 residues. CDR1 and CDR2 (germline): MNHEY, SVGAGI. CDR3 sequence reads: CASSYSMTGVHEQYF. In DNA form, the CDR3 reads TGTGCCAGCAGTTACTCTATGACGGGGGTCCACGAGCAGTACTTC.

V and J are TRBV5-1 and TRBJ2-6; TRBD2 is a possible D gene (5 bases). This CDR3 has 17 amino acids. Germline V gene sequence: CDR1 SGHRS, CDR2 YFSETQ. V was clipped by 0 bases and J by 3 bases, with 13 bases between them. CDR3 protein: CASSLDRPGSGANVLTF. DNA of the CDR3: TGCGCCAGCAGCTTGGACCGTCCGGGGAGTGGGGCCAACGTCCTGACTTTC. The full variable domain, its missing parts supplied by reference TRBV5-1 and TRBJ2-6, is KAGVTQTPRYLIKTRGQQVTLSCSPISGHRSVSWYQQTPGQGLQFLFEYFSETQRNKGNFPGRFSGRQFSNSRSEMNVSTLELGDSALYLCASSLDRPGSGANVLTFGAGSRLTVL.

This clone came up a few times. This chain uses TRBV11-3 with TRBJ2-1, with 9 bases fitting TRBD1. V dropped 5 bases and J dropped 6; count of bases not matched to a gene: 8. This CDR3 is built from 15 residues. The germline V gene has CDR1 SGHNT and CDR2 YENEEA. Here the CDR3 DNA reads TGTGCCAGCAGCCCCGGGACAGGGCCGGGCAATGAGCAGTTCTTC. Its protein is CASSPGTGPGNEQFF.

This chain joins TRBV10-3 and TRBJ1-2, with TRBD1 matching over 8 bases. Germline V gene lookup returns CDR1 ENHRY and CDR2 SYGVKD. Trimming at V came to 4 bases and at J to 1 base, leaving 5 bases not matched to a gene. This CDR3 has 15 residues. CDR3 bases: TGTGCCATCAGTGGTGCAGGGGGCTATAACTATGGCTACACCTTC. Translation: CAISGAGGYNYGYTF.

The rearrangement uses TRBV5-1 and TRBJ1-1; TRBD1 might be the D (5 bases). V was clipped by 4 bases and J by 4 bases, with 17 bases between them. The germline V gene has CDR1 SGHRS and CDR2 YFSETQ. The CDR3 contains 15 residues. The CDR3 sequence is CASSRDQGSSTEAFF. Written as DNA, the CDR3 is TGCGCCAGCAGCCGTGATCAGGGAAGTTCCACTGAAGCTTTCTTT.

The chain combines TRBV19 with TRBJ1-4; 7 bases align to TRBD1. The V and J ends lost 9 bases and 8 bases, in that order; junction bases with no gene match: 12. The CDR3 totals 14 residues. Per the germline V gene, CDR1 is LNHDA and CDR2 is SQIVND (reference sequence). The CDR3 region is CASGRQGRIEKLFF. Written as DNA, the CDR3 is TGTGCCAGCGGGCGACAGGGAAGAATCGAAAAACTGTTTTTT.

The chain combines TRBV27 with TRBJ1-2; D is undetermined. Looked up from germline, CDR1 is MNHEY and CDR2 is SMNVEV (reference sequence). The V gene lost 0 bases and the J gene lost 8 bases, with 16 bases spanning the gap. The CDR3 sequence is 15 residues long. CDR3 bases: TGTGCCAGCAGTTTATCCCCGGCACCCCGAGGGGGCTACACCTTC. Protein sequence: CASSLSPAPRGGYTF.